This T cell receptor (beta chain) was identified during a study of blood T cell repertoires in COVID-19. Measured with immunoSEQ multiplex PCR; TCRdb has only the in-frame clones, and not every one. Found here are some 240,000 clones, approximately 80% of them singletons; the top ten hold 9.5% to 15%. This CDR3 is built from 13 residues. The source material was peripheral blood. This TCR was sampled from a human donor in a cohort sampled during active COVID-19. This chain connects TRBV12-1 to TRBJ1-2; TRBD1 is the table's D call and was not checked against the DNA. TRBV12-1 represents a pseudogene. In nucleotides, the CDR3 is TGTGCCAGTCCGGGACAGGGAGACTATGGCTACACCTTC. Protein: CASPGQGDYGYTF.